This passage covers 22 T cell receptor beta chains from one sample sequenced in a study of blood T cells in healthy people across ages. Primers used in a second PCR of about 7 to 12 cycles were a sample-barcoded 5' primer and a J-beta primer mix. TCRdb re-called the 5' RACE reads through MiXCR, storing one row per CDR3 protein. Altogether more than 650,000 distinct CDR3 sequences are present, roughly 24% being singletons, with the ten largest covering less than 3.5%. The sample was also reused in another study, on T cells of mothers and their children.

The sequenced material came from blood. These receptors came from a boy between 10 and 17 years old in good health.

This clonotype appeared a few times. The rearrangement links TRBV27 to TRBJ1-3; D uncertain. V gave up 0 bases and J gave up 8 bases, with 8 bases separating them. CDR3 size: 13 residues. Per the germline V gene, CDR1 is MNHEY and CDR2 is SMNVEV (reference sequence). CDR3 in amino acids: CASSLSHGDTIYF. CDR3 DNA sequence: TGTGCCAGCAGTTTATCTCACGGGGACACCATATATTTT.

The chain is built from TRBV7-6 and TRBJ2-5; 10 bases agree with TRBD1. The end of the DNA aligns better with TRBJ2-1, so the J call may be wrong. CDR3 length: 16 residues. The germline gives CDR1 SGHVS, CDR2 FNYEAQ. In DNA form, the CDR3 reads TGTGCCAGCAGCTTAGGGACAGGGGGTTACTACAATGAGCAGTTCTTC. Translation: CASSLGTGGYYNEQFF.

The chain employs TRBV18 and TRBJ2-5; D is undetermined. The CDR3 length is 13 residues. Per the germline V gene, CDR1 is KGHSH and CDR2 is LQKENI. V lost 2 bases, J lost 7 bases, and 11 bases lay in between. The CDR3 here is CASSPEVSRTQYF. CDR3 nucleotide sequence: TGTGCCAGCTCACCAGAGGTCTCCCGGACCCAGTACTTC.

A few counts support this clonotype. This chain uses TRBV6-1 with TRBJ2-7; TRBD2 agrees at 7 bases. J was trimmed by 0 bases and V by 9 bases; bases with no gene match: 17. CDR3 length equals 17 residues. CDR1 is MNHNS, CDR2 SASEGT, per germline. CDR3 DNA sequence: TGTGCCAGTACCTATATTTGGCTAGCGGAGCTCTCCTACGAGCAGTACTTC. Translation: CASTYIWLAELSYEQYF.

This clonotype has ten or more counts. This chain connects TRBV5-1 to TRBJ2-7; 12 nucleotides agree with TRBD2. Germline assignment: CDR1 SGHRS and CDR2 YFSETQ. CDR3 length equals 14 residues. J was trimmed by 2 bases and V by 3 bases; bases with no gene match: 0. The CDR3 spells CASSWTSGTYEQYF. The CDR3 bases are TGCGCCAGCAGCTGGACTAGCGGGACCTACGAGCAGTACTTC.

This clonotype was detected a few times. The chain couples TRBV6-1 to TRBJ1-2; possibly TRBD1 for D (5 bases). Trimming stripped 6 bases from V and 4 bases from J, with 18 bases between. This CDR3 region has 15 residues. CDR1 is MNHNS and CDR2 is SASEGT in the germline V gene. This chain's CDR3 is CASSHRGRITYGYTF. CDR3 nucleotide sequence: TGTGCCAGCAGCCACCGGGGCCGAATCACCTATGGCTACACCTTC.

The chain employs TRBV6-5 and TRBJ1-1, with D possibly matching TRBD1 (6 bases). V gave up 6 bases and J gave up 4 bases, with 9 bases separating them. Germline V gene lookup returns CDR1 MNHEY and CDR2 SVGAGI. CDR3 size: 12 residues. CDR3 sequence (DNA): TGTGCCAGCAGCGCAGGGGCCACTGAAGCTTTCTTT. Protein product: CASSAGATEAFF.

Only a few counts were recorded for this clonotype. This chain links TRBV6-1 with TRBJ1-1; D is ambiguous. Germline assignment: CDR1 MNHNS and CDR2 SASEGT. The CDR3 has 13 residues. The V and J ends lost 6 bases and 7 bases respectively, with 15 bases between them. The CDR3 region is CASSLQRPYEAFF. The CDR3 DNA sequence: TGTGCCAGCAGCTTACAGAGGCCGTATGAAGCTTTCTTT.

The rearrangement links TRBV6-5 to TRBJ1-2, with TRBD1 matching 8 bases. The CDR3 has 14 residues. CDR1 and CDR2 (germline): MNHEY, SVGAGI. V gave up 4 bases and J gave up 4 bases; unmatched junction bases: 5. CDR3 DNA: TGTGCCAGCAGTTCTAGGACAGGGTCCTATGGCTACACCTTC. Translation gives CASSSRTGSYGYTF.

The rearrangement uses TRBV20-1 and TRBJ2-5; no definite D call. This CDR3 has 11 amino acids. The V end was cut by 1 base, the J end by 4 bases, with 4 bases between. Germline assignment: CDR1 DFQATT and CDR2 SNEGSKA (reference sequence). CDR3 loop: CSARAIETQYF. DNA of the CDR3: TGCAGTGCTAGAGCAATAGAGACCCAGTACTTC.

This clonotype was seen a few times. The rearrangement joins TRBV6-6 to TRBJ1-2, with D tentatively TRBD1 (5 bases). V lost 6 bases, J lost 5 bases, and 22 bases lay in between. Germline CDR1 is MNHNY and CDR2 is SVGAGI (reference sequence). This CDR3 comprises 16 residues. The CDR3 sequence: CASSLLAGIVSYGYTF. The CDR3 DNA is TGTGCCAGCAGCCTTCTGGCAGGGATCGTATCTTATGGCTACACCTTC.

This clonotype was observed at least ten times. This chain joins TRBV2 and TRBJ2-7; 10 positions agree with TRBD2. The V gene end was trimmed by 4 bases and the J gene end by 2 bases; junction bases not matched to a gene: 2. Germline V gives CDR1 SNHLY, CDR2 FYNNEI. The CDR3 is made up of 14 amino acids. CDR3 in amino acids: CASSGTSGAYEQYF. In nucleotides, the CDR3 is TGTGCCAGCAGTGGGACTAGCGGAGCCTACGAGCAGTACTTC. Using reference TRBV2 and TRBJ2-7 for the parts outside the CDR3, the full variable domain is EPEVTQTPSHQVTQMGQEVILRCVPISNHLYFYWYRQILGQKVEFLVSFYNNEISEKSEIFDDQFSVERPDGSNFTLKIRSTKLEDSAMYFCASSGTSGAYEQYFGPGTRLTVT.

The sample holds a few counts of this clonotype. The chain carries TRBV15 and TRBJ2-5, with D possibly matching TRBD1 (6 bases). Trimming cost V 5 bases and J 5 bases, with 21 bases left between them. In germline, CDR1 is LNHNV, CDR2 YYDKDF (reference sequence). This CDR3 is 16 amino acids long. The CDR3 region is CATSPRLGRGEETQYF. The DNA for the CDR3 is TGTGCCACCAGCCCCCGTTTGGGCAGGGGAGAGGAGACCCAGTACTTC.

This clonotype turned up a few times. This sequence joins TRBV19 and TRBJ2-2; D tentatively fits TRBD1 or TRBD2 (5 bases each). CDR1 is LNHDA and CDR2 is SQIVND in the germline V gene (reference sequence). V was clipped by 5 bases and J by 1 base, with 14 bases between them. The CDR3 is 16 amino acids. CDR3 loop: CASSFRDRQNTGELFF. The CDR3 DNA is TGTGCCAGTAGTTTCCGGGACCGACAGAACACCGGGGAGCTGTTTTTT.

The chain uses TRBV3-1 and TRBJ2-7; D is unresolved. V lost 3 bases, J lost 3 bases, and 12 bases lay in between. This CDR3 contains 14 residues. The germline V gene encodes CDR1 LGHDT and CDR2 YNNKEL (reference sequence). In nucleotides, the CDR3 is TGTGCCAGCAGCCAGAACCCAGGTAGCTACGAGCAGTACTTC. Translation gives CASSQNPGSYEQYF.

This chain connects TRBV6-1 to TRBJ2-5; maybe TRBD2 (6 bases). CDR3 length: 13 amino acids. From germline, CDR1 is MNHNS and CDR2 SASEGT. V was cut by 8 bases and J by 1 base, with 11 bases left in between. The CDR3 loop reads CASGAGIQETQYF. CDR3 sequence (DNA): TGTGCCAGCGGGGCGGGGATCCAAGAGACCCAGTACTTC.

The rearrangement links TRBV6-5 to TRBJ2-7; TRBD1 agrees at 7 bases. Per germline, CDR1 MNHEY and CDR2 SVGAGI. The trim removed 8 bases at V and 3 bases at J, leaving 13 bases unmatched. This CDR3 has 15 residues. DNA for the CDR3: TGTGCCAGCGCCTCGGTGGGGCAGGGGGTCTACGAGCAGTACTTC. Protein sequence: CASASVGQGVYEQYF.

The J gene is TRBJ2-7, the V gene TRBV5-1, with 9 bases matching TRBD1. V was clipped by 4 bases and J by 7 bases; unmatched bases: 9. Germline-derived CDR1 and CDR2 are SGHRS and YFSETQ. This CDR3 contains 14 residues. This chain's CDR3 is CASSPGTGLKEQYF. Written as DNA, the CDR3 is TGCGCCAGCAGCCCCGGGACAGGGCTCAAGGAGCAGTACTTC. Combining the CDR3 with reference TRBV5-1 and TRBJ2-7 gives the whole variable domain KAGVTQTPRYLIKTRGQQVTLSCSPISGHRSVSWYQQTPGQGLQFLFEYFSETQRNKGNFPGRFSGRQFSNSRSEMNVSTLELGDSALYLCASSPGTGLKEQYFGPGTRLTVT.

The gene calls are TRBV2 and TRBJ2-7; unclear D gene. Trimming removed 4 bases from V and 2 bases from J, with 9 bases in between. Looked up from germline, CDR1 is SNHLY and CDR2 is FYNNEI. This CDR3 has 13 residues. CDR3 region: CASSALIPYEQYF. The CDR3 nucleotides are TGTGCCAGCAGTGCCCTGATACCCTACGAGCAGTACTTC.

The chain recombines TRBV6-5 with TRBJ2-1; TRBD2 agrees at 8 bases. V dropped 8 bases and J dropped 5; count of bases not matched to a gene: 8. Germline-derived CDR1 and CDR2 are MNHEY and SVGAGI. This CDR3 contains 14 residues. CDR3 amino acids: CASGLRTSNNEQFF. The CDR3 DNA is TGTGCCAGCGGCTTAAGGACTAGCAACAATGAGCAGTTCTTC.

This clonotype was seen more than once but under ten times. The chain joins TRBV7-9 to TRBJ2-1; D gene unclear. The J call is uncertain, as TRBJ2-5 better fits the DNA end. Germline lookup yields CDR1 SEHNR and CDR2 FQNEAQ (reference sequence). CDR3 length: 17 amino acids. The CDR3 loop is CASSLGTSAPRTETQYF. CDR3 bases: TGTGCCAGCAGCTTAGGAACCTCGGCCCCGAGAACCGAGACCCAGTACTTC.

This chain links TRBV20-1 with TRBJ1-5; D is uncertain. V was clipped by 5 bases and J by 3 bases, with 14 bases between them. The CDR3 runs to 14 residues. The germline CDR1 and CDR2 sequences are DFQATT and SNEGSKA (reference sequence). The CDR3 DNA is TGCAGTGCTCAGAGGGAAGGCGACAATCAGCCCCAGCATTTT. It yields the protein CSAQREGDNQPQHF.